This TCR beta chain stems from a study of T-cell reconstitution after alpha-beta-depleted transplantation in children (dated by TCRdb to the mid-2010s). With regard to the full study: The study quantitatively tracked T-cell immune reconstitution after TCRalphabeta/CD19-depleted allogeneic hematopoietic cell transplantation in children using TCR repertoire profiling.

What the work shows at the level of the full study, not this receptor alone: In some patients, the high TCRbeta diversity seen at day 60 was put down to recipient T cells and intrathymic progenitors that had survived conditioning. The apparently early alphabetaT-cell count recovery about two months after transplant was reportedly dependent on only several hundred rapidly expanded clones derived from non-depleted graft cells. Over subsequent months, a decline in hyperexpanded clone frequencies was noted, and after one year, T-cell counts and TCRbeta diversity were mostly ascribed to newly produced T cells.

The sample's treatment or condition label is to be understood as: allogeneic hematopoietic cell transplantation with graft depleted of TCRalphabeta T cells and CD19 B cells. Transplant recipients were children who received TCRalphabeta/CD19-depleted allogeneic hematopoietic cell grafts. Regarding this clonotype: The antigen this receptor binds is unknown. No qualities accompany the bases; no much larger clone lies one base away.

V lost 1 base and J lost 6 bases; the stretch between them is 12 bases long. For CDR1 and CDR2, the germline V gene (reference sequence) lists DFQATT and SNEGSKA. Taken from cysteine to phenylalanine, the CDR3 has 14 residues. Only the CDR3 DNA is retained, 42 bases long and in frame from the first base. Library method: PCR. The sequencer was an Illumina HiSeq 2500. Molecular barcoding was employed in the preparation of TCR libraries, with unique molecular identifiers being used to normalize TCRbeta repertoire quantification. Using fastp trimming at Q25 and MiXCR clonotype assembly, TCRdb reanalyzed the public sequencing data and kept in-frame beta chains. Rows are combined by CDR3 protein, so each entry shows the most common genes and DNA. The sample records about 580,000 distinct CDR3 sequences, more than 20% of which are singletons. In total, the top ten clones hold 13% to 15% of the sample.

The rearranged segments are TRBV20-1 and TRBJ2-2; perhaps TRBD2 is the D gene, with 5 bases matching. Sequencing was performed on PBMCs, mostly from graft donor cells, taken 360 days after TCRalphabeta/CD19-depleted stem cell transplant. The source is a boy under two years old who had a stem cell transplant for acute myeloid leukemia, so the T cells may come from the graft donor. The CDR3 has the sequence CSARGTGRPGELFF. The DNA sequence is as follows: TGCAGTGCTAGAGGGACTGGCAGGCCCGGGGAGCTGTTTTTT.